The sequence of this T cell receptor beta chain was determined in a study of T cells after somatic rescue of genetic block. Germline CDR1 SGHDT, CDR2 YYEEEE. The J segment lost 0 bases and the V segment lost 0 bases, leaving 5 bases of the junction unmatched. The length of the CDR3 is 16 residues. Profiled with immunoSEQ multiplex PCR; TCRdb holds only in-frame clones, not every one. The table records tens of thousands of clones, about nine tenths of them present only once. Specimen: peripheral blood mononuclear cells (PBMCs). The chain has TRBV5-6 and TRBJ1-1; 7 bases align to TRBD1. The clonotype originates from a man younger than 40. The CDR3 loop reads CASSLAAGGLNTEAFF. The CDR3 DNA is TGTGCCAGCAGCTTGGCTGCAGGGGGACTGAACACTGAAGCTTTCTTT.